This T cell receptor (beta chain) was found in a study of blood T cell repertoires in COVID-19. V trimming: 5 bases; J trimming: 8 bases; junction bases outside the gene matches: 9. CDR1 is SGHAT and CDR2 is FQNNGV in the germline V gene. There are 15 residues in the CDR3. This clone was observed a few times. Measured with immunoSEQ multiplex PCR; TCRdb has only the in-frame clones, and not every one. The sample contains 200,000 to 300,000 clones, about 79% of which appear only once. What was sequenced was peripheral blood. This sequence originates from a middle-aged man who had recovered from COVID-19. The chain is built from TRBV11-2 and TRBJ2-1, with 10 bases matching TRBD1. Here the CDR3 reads CASSRPRTGGDEQFF. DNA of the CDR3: TGTGCCAGCAGCCGTCCACGGACAGGGGGGGATGAGCAGTTCTTC.